The subject of this entry is one TCR beta chain. This entry is derived from a study of cytomegalovirus exposure and HLA in healthy donors. This CDR3 region has 13 residues. Germline CDR1 SEHNR, CDR2 FQNEAQ (reference sequence). Deletions cut 4 bases from V and 2 bases from J, with 8 bases between. Researchers ran the PCR with 60 Vbeta and 13 Jbeta primers. Assay used: immunoSEQ multiplex PCR; TCRdb lists only in-frame clones, some missing. The data contain about 140,000 clones, about 80% of them singletons. The TCR comes from a woman in her thirties or forties in good health and CMV-seronegative. Sample: PBMCs. This chain links TRBV7-9 with TRBJ1-1; possible D gene TRBD1, 5 bases. DNA of the CDR3: TGTGCCAGCAGCTCGGGACTCAACACTGAAGCTTTCTTT. It encodes CASSSGLNTEAFF.